This TCR beta chain was profiled in a study of blood T cell repertoires in COVID-19. Study in general: Samples taken during acute and convalescent COVID-19 were collected in the United States, Italy and Spain.

Per the authors' pipeline: The authors estimated nucleated cell counts from reference gene primer amplification. Method: immunoSEQ multiplex PCR; TCRdb's copy keeps in-frame clones and lacks some. The V and J calls and clone size are taken from that table; D and trimming were inferred from the DNA. This table holds under 400,000 clones, 86% found once. CDR1 and CDR2 (germline): LNHDA, SQIVND (reference sequence). CDR3 length: 15 amino acids. The V gene end was trimmed by 5 bases and the J gene end by 4 bases; junction bases not matched to a gene: 7. The sequence was obtained from a woman aged 40 to 50 with acute COVID-19. Sequencing was performed on PBMCs or T cells enriched from blood (not recorded which). The chain recombines TRBV19 with TRBJ2-3; 9 positions agree with TRBD1. CDR3 in DNA: TGTGCCAGTAGTCCGGGGACAGGGATGGCAGATACGCAGTATTTT. Protein product: CASSPGTGMADTQYF.